The entry that follows covers one T cell receptor (beta chain) sequence. Both peripheral blood and punch biopsies of lesional scalp skin were obtained from patients who had alopecia areata. This sample is part of a study of CD8+ T cells in alopecia areata. Across the study: Twice daily, treated patients received 5 to 10 mg of oral tofacitinib. Tofacitinib continued for 6 to 18 months and was then withheld for 6 months.

Once RNA had been extracted, it was reverse transcribed into cDNA to act as the sequencing template. Using immunoSEQ multiplex PCR, the repertoire was profiled, and TCRdb retains in-frame clones only, with some absent. The sample lists 12,000 or so clones; over 55% were seen once. The sequencing sample was made of skin. The sequence was obtained from a human donor with alopecia areata.

CDR3 sequence (DNA): TGTGCCAGCTCACCACGTTCGGAGACAGGGGTCAATTCACCCCTCCACTTT. This gives the protein CASSPRSETGVNSPLHF. This chain links TRBV18 with TRBJ1-6, with 8 bases lining up with TRBD1. The J segment lost 7 bases and the V segment lost 1 base, leaving 9 bases of the junction unmatched. The germline V gene has CDR1 KGHSH and CDR2 LQKENI. This CDR3 region has 17 residues.